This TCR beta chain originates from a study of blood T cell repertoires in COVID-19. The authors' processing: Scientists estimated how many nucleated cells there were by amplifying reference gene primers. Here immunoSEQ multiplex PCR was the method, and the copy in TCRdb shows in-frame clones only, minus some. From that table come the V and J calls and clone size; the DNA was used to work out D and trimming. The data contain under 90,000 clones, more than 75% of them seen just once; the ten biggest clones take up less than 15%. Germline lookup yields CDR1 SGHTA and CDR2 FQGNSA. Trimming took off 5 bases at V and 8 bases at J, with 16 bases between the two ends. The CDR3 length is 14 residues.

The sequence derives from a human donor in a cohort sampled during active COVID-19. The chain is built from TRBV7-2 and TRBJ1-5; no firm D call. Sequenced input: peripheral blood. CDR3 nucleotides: TGTGCCAGCAGCCAAGACCTAGGCTCGGAGCCCCAGCATTTT. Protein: CASSQDLGSEPQHF.